This paragraph reports one T cell receptor (beta chain). This clonotype appeared once. Its antigen remains undetermined. The sample holds no much larger clone one base away, and base qualities are not on file. Evidence from a single read is weak. These data originate in a study of T cells in Graves' hyperthyroidism and ophthalmopathy (dated by TCRdb to the late 2010s). Some background on the complete study: Peripheral blood samples were taken at initial diagnosis, before any treatment was given. For training and testing, the approximately 92 patients in the discovery cohort were randomly divided in a 7:3 ratio. Whether ophthalmopathy could be predicted prospectively was tested in an independent validation cohort made up of about 18 hyperthyroidism patients plus 17 patients who later progressed to ophthalmopathy. To identify TCR V-J signatures that set the groups apart, the researchers used a discovery cohort of about a hundred patients, made up of some 41 with Graves' ophthalmopathy and 57 with stable Graves' hyperthyroidism. After blood sampling, hyperthyroidism patients were treated with methimazole at a starting dose of 30 mg daily, and ophthalmopathy patients were treated with high-dose intravenous methylprednisolone. TCR Vbeta CDR3 sequencing of roughly 140 peripheral blood samples (approximately 44 ophthalmopathy, under 80 hyperthyroidism and roughly 17 progressor patients) is reported in the paper. In addition, the study compared T-cell repertoires in thyroid tissue and in blood from six Graves' hyperthyroidism patients. General conclusions and limits of the study: Most expanded thyroid clonotypes (frequency above 0.001) were also detected in blood, a finding suggesting that blood repertoires may reflect thyroid immune responses. Ophthalmopathy was separated from stable hyperthyroidism by a 13 V-J signature model, with over 85% sensitivity and 81% to 82% specificity obtained in cross-validation and 80%/75% obtained in testing. During validation, the model predicted progression to ophthalmopathy a median of approximately 7 months ahead of onset, with around 70% sensitivity and under 85% specificity. No statistical method was used to set the sample size in advance, and investigators knew the group allocation.

Ophthalmopathy patients had moderately to severely active disease, Clinical Activity Score of at least 3, NOSPECS grade of at least 4, and duration under 3 months. Exclusion was applied to patients with uncontrolled infections, other autoimmune diseases, pregnancy or lactation. Diagnoses relied on clinical symptoms, serum thyroxine and TRAb, thyroid ultrasound and orbital computed tomography. PBMCs were isolated from about 9.2 ml of fresh peripheral blood by Ficoll-Paque density gradient centrifugation. Total RNA was extracted using Trizol reagent, and RNA quality was assessed on an Agilent 2100 Bioanalyzer. TCR beta CDR3 regions were amplified from RNA transcripts. A first-round RT-PCR of the TCR CDR3 used the HTBI primer set with the Qiagen OneStep RT-PCR kit. The libraries were constructed in a second round of multiplex PCR and then size-selected and purified. Sequencing of the libraries was done on an Illumina HiSeq2000 using paired-end 100 bp reads. Regarding the original processing steps: SOAPnuke was used to process the raw data, with reads discarded if the reads contained adapters or uncalled bases, had a mean Phred below 15, or lacked an exact constant-primer or identifier match. COPE v1.2.5 was used to merge high-quality paired reads, and clonotypes were defined as unique nucleotide sequences. MiTCR v1.1 was used to align the clonotypes against IMGT TRBV, TRBD and TRBJ reference segments. The analysis included only V-J combinations with a frequency above 0.0001, which together covered over 98% of the repertoires. A TCS score was defined as the ratio of F50 (clonal expansion) to E x V (chaos), with BLOSUM62-based TCRdist applied between CDR3 peptides within each V-J. Welch's t-statistics and random forest reduced 450 to 600 V-J features to some 14, which were used in a naive Bayes classifier (R e1071). TCRdb reran the public reads through fastp at Q25 and MiXCR, keeping productive beta chains. When rows share a CDR3 protein, they turn into one entry using the most common DNA and genes. TCRdb's processing, not the authors' own work, is the source of the V and J calls. The sample contains hundreds of thousands of distinct CDR3 sequences, approximately 21% of them found a single time. Roughly 60% of the sample comes from the top ten.

Reading the germline V gene gives CDR1 SGHDT and CDR2 YYEEEE. V is cut by 3 bases and J by 5 bases, and the space between the germline ends is 11 bases. From the cysteine up to the phenylalanine, the CDR3 has a length of 13 residues. Of all the DNA, just the CDR3 is kept, 39 bases in frame from base 1. The clonotype was recovered from a man aged 25 to 40 with Graves' ophthalmopathy. The sequencing sample was made of blood. Recombination connected TRBV5-6 to TRBJ2-5; the D gene remains uncertain. The sequenced DNA: TGTGCCAGCAGCTCAGCCCTGGGCGAGACCCAGTACTTC. Its protein reads: CASSSALGETQYF.